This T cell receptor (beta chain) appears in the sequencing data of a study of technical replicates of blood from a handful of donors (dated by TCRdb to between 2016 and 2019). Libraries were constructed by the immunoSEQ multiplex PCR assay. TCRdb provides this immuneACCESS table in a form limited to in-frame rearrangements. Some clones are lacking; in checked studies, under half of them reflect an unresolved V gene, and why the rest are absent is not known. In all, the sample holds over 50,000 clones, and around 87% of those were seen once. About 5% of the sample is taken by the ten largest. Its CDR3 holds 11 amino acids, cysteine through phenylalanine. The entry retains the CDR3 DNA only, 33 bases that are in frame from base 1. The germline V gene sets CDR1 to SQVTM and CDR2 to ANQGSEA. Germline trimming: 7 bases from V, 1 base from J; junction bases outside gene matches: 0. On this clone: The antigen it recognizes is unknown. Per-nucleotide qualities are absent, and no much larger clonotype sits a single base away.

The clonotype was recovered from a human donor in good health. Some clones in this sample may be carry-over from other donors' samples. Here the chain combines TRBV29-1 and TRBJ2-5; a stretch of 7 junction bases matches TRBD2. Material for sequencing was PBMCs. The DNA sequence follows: TGCAGCGGGGGGGGCCAAGAGACCCAGTACTTC. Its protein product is CSGGGQETQYF.